This T cell receptor beta chain derives from a study of vaccination and CD4 T cells after COVID-19. The overall study: SARS-CoV-2 positivity in convalescent patients was established by nasal swab PCR; fewer than 10 had mild and one severe disease.

The treatment here: roughly 11-day PBMC culture with coronavirus spike peptide pools or control peptides (ViraFEST assay). The authors isolated CD4+ T cells by negative selection after roughly eleven days of culture. A remark on this clonotype: The antigen is not known.

The Oncomine TCR Beta short-read assay was applied to DNA of cultured CD4+ T cells. MiXCR, run by TCRdb on the PCR reads, gives a single entry per CDR3 protein. The repertoire holds about 20,000 distinct CDR3 sequences, roughly 50% seen once, with roughly 6.3% in the top ten. The CDR3 contains 15 residues. The V segment lost 2 bases and the J segment 4 bases; nucleotides outside the gene matches: 7. Germline V gene sequence: CDR1 LNHDA, CDR2 SQIVND (reference sequence). The sequencing sample was made of CD4+ T cells from blood, cultured in vitro. The chain employs TRBV19 and TRBJ1-2, with 7 bases matching TRBD1. The clonotype comes from a human donor who had recovered from COVID-19. The CDR3 sequence is CASSIPAGGGYGYTF. DNA for the CDR3: TGTGCCAGTAGTATACCGGCAGGGGGTGGCTATGGCTACACCTTC.